This entry lists 18 T cell receptor beta chains sequenced from one sample in a study of post-analysis software for immune sequencing data. These receptors' antigens are unknown. Carried by the TCR beta cDNA libraries were unique molecular identifiers. TCRdb re-derived calls from the PCR reads in MiXCR, one entry per CDR3 protein. Of hundreds of thousands of distinct CDR3 sequences in the sample, approximately 60% are singletons; the top ten hold roughly 12%. Study-wide results and caveats: Among 4 or 5 TRBV segments more frequent in patients than controls were TRBV5-6, TRBV5-1 and TRBV20-1.

Sequencing was carried out using blood. All receptors come from a girl aged 2 to 9 with multiple sclerosis.

V usage is TRBV5-6 and J usage is TRBJ2-3; 11 bases are a match to TRBD2. The CDR3 runs to 16 residues. Germline values: CDR1 SGHDT, CDR2 YYEEEE. After removal of 2 bases from V and 4 bases from J, the junction contained 6 bases not matched to a gene. The CDR3 reads CASSFRLAGGADTQYF. The CDR3 DNA is TGTGCCAGCAGCTTCCGCCTAGCGGGGGGCGCAGATACGCAGTATTTT. The variable domain in full, with the rest retrieved from reference TRBV5-6 and TRBJ2-3, is DAGVTQSPTHLIKTRGQQVTLRCSPKSGHDTVSWYQQALGQGPQFIFQYYEEEERQRGNFPDRFSGHQFPNYSSELNVNALLLGDSALYLCASSFRLAGGADTQYFGPGTRLTVL.

As for this clonotype: The germline gene is not matched at one end of the junction; a read error may be the cause. J is TRBJ1-5 and V is TRBV5-5, with D uncertain. This CDR3 spans 18 amino acids. CDR1 is SGHKS, CDR2 YYEKEE, per germline (reference sequence). CDR3 amino acids: CANSLVVVGAISNQPQHF. The DNA for the CDR3 is TGTGCCAACAGCTTGGTGGTCGTCGGAGCCATTAGCAATCAGCCCCAGCATTTT.

This clonotype was detected a few times. The chain combines TRBV29-1 with TRBJ1-1; D remains unclear. The CDR3 is 14 amino acids. V was clipped by 7 bases and J by 1 base, with 16 bases between them. Germline V gene data show CDR1 as SQVTM and CDR2 as ANQGSEA. The DNA for the CDR3 is TGCAGCGCCTGGACGGACTCCCAGAACACTGAAGCTTTCTTT. It codes for CSAWTDSQNTEAFF. Filled out from reference TRBV29-1 and TRBJ1-1, the complete variable domain reads SAVISQKPSRDICQRGTSLTIQCQVDSQVTMMFWYRQQPGQSLTLIATANQGSEATYESGFVIDKFPISRPNLTFSTLTVSNMSPEDSSIYLCSAWTDSQNTEAFFGQGTRLTVV.

The chain carries TRBV6-5 and TRBJ2-7; 8 positions agree with TRBD2. The ends lost 4 bases at V and 0 bases at J; junction bases unmatched: 8. The CDR3 runs 16 residues. Per germline, CDR1 MNHEY and CDR2 SVGAGI. DNA of the CDR3: TGTGCCAGCAGTTTATCTAGCGGGCTGGCCTCCTACGAGCAGTACTTC. Translated: CASSLSSGLASYEQYF.

V usage is TRBV7-2 and J usage is TRBJ2-1; D perhaps matches TRBD1 (7 bases). Germline V lookup: CDR1 SGHTA, CDR2 FQGNSA. This CDR3 spans 15 amino acids. The germline V and J ends were trimmed by 4 bases and 12 bases, with 22 bases remaining between them. DNA of the CDR3: TGTGCCAGCAGCTCCGGGACAGTGGATAGTAGCGGGCAGTTCTTC. Translation: CASSSGTVDSSGQFF.

This clonotype is a singleton in its sample. The chain has TRBV28 and TRBJ2-1; D remains unclear. The CDR3 runs to 13 residues. The germline V gene encodes CDR1 MDHEN and CDR2 SYDVKM. V was trimmed by 5 bases and J by 5 bases, leaving 10 bases between them. The CDR3 loop reads CASSNVGNNEQFF. In nucleotides, the CDR3 is TGTGCCAGCAGTAACGTAGGGAACAATGAGCAGTTCTTC.

About this clonotype itself: Lacking the conserved final phenylalanine or tryptophan, this CDR3 likely reflects a read error. V is TRBV9 and J is TRBJ1-2, with D perhaps TRBD1 (5 bases). Trimming removed 4 bases from V and 3 bases from J, with 19 bases in between. CDR3 length equals 16 residues. Germline assignment: CDR1 SGDLS and CDR2 YYNGEE. The CDR3 region has the DNA TGTGCCAGCAGCTCAGACCCCCAGGGTGACCACTATGGCTACACCCTC. Amino acid sequence: CASSSDPQGDHYGYTL.

The chain has TRBV7-2 and TRBJ1-1; no clear D gene. This CDR3 has 13 residues. Per germline, CDR1 SGHTA and CDR2 FQGNSA. Trimming cost V 7 bases and J 1 base, with 10 bases left between them. The DNA for the CDR3 is TGTGCCAGCACCAGCGGAGCGAACACTGAAGCTTTCTTT. It translates to CASTSGANTEAFF.

The genes are TRBV11-3 and TRBJ2-7; possible D gene TRBD1, 6 bases. CDR1 is SGHNT and CDR2 is YENEEA in the germline V gene. This CDR3 region has 17 residues. The V gene lost 1 base and the J gene lost 2 bases, with 18 bases spanning the gap. As DNA, the CDR3 is TGTGCCAGCAGCTTAGGCCGATCTTCGGACAGAACCTACGAGCAGTACTTC. This gives the protein CASSLGRSSDRTYEQYF.

This chain connects TRBV6-4 to TRBJ1-2; a weak D match, TRBD1 (5 bases). With 5 bases removed from V and 3 bases from J, the gap between germline ends came to 16 bases. The germline gives CDR1 MRHNA, CDR2 SNTAGT. The CDR3 consists of 15 residues. DNA of the CDR3: TGTGCCAGCAGTCCGGAGCGTGGGGGACACTATGGCTACACCTTC. It yields the protein CASSPERGGHYGYTF.

In its sample, this clonotype was seen a few times. The chain combines TRBV6-5 with TRBJ1-1; possibly TRBD1 for D (5 bases). Trimming removed 0 bases from V and 1 base from J, with 12 bases in between. The V gene's germline CDR1 is MNHEY and CDR2 SVGAGI. This CDR3 contains 16 residues. CDR3 loop: CASSYSRGRGNTEAFF. CDR3 DNA: TGTGCCAGCAGTTACTCGAGGGGTCGGGGGAACACTGAAGCTTTCTTT.

The chain combines TRBV6-5 with TRBJ1-4, with 8 nucleotides matching TRBD1. With 0 bases clipped from V and 14 bases from J, the junction kept 26 bases outside the gene matches. There are 20 residues in the CDR3. Germline V gene sequence: CDR1 MNHEY, CDR2 SVGAGI. CDR3 in DNA: TGTGCCAGCAGTTACTCACTGGTCGGCCGGGACAGGCCAGCCCCTAAGGGTCTGTTTTTT. It specifies CASSYSLVGRDRPAPKGLFF.

This clonotype was recorded a few times. This chain connects TRBV4-3 to TRBJ1-1, with no clear D. The CDR3 runs 12 residues. Germline V CDR1 and CDR2: LGHNA, YSLEER. Deletions cut 7 bases from V and 4 bases from J, with 10 bases between. CDR3 loop: CASNDVGTEAFF. The DNA for the CDR3 is TGCGCCAGCAACGATGTAGGCACTGAAGCTTTCTTT.

This chain joins TRBV7-8 and TRBJ2-1; D is unclear. V was cut by 3 bases and J by 0 bases, with 9 bases left in between. This CDR3 has 15 residues. Germline CDR1 SGHVS, CDR2 FQNEAQ. The CDR3 DNA is TGTGCCAGCAGCTTCGAGGCGATCTCCTACAATGAGCAGTTCTTC. It yields the protein CASSFEAISYNEQFF.

This chain uses TRBV29-1 with TRBJ1-4; the D is unclear. The germline gives CDR1 SQVTM, CDR2 ANQGSEA. Trimming took off 5 bases at V and 5 bases at J, with 12 bases between the two ends. This CDR3 has 13 residues. CDR3 amino acids: CSVRTGVNEKLFF. In nucleotides, the CDR3 is TGCAGCGTTCGAACGGGAGTCAATGAAAAACTGTTTTTT.

The V gene is TRBV9, the J gene TRBJ2-7, with D possibly TRBD1 on 7 matching bases. The DNA end lines up better with TRBJ2-5; the J call may be wrong. The CDR3 length is 16 residues. CDR1 and CDR2 (germline): SGDLS, YYNGEE. The CDR3 DNA follows: TGTGCCAGCAGCGTAGCTACAGGGACAGCGGGAGAGACCCAGTACTTC. As protein: CASSVATGTAGETQYF.

This clonotype was detected only a few times. This sequence joins TRBV5-6 and TRBJ2-1; D might be TRBD1 or TRBD2, each matching 5 bases. Deletions cut 4 bases from V and 8 bases from J, with 10 bases between. The CDR3 totals 12 residues. Germline CDR1 reads SGHDT; CDR2 reads YYEEEE. The CDR3 DNA reads TGTGCCAGCAGCCCGGGACGGGATGAGCAGTTCTTC. Amino acids: CASSPGRDEQFF.

V is TRBV10-2 and J is TRBJ2-5, with D perhaps matching TRBD1 (5 bases). CDR1 and CDR2 (germline): WSHSY, SAAADI. V was trimmed by 2 bases and J by 5 bases, leaving 12 bases between them. The CDR3 totals 14 residues. CDR3 in amino acids: CASSEGRATETQYF. The CDR3, as DNA: TGCGCCAGCAGTGAGGGCAGGGCCACCGAGACCCAGTACTTC.